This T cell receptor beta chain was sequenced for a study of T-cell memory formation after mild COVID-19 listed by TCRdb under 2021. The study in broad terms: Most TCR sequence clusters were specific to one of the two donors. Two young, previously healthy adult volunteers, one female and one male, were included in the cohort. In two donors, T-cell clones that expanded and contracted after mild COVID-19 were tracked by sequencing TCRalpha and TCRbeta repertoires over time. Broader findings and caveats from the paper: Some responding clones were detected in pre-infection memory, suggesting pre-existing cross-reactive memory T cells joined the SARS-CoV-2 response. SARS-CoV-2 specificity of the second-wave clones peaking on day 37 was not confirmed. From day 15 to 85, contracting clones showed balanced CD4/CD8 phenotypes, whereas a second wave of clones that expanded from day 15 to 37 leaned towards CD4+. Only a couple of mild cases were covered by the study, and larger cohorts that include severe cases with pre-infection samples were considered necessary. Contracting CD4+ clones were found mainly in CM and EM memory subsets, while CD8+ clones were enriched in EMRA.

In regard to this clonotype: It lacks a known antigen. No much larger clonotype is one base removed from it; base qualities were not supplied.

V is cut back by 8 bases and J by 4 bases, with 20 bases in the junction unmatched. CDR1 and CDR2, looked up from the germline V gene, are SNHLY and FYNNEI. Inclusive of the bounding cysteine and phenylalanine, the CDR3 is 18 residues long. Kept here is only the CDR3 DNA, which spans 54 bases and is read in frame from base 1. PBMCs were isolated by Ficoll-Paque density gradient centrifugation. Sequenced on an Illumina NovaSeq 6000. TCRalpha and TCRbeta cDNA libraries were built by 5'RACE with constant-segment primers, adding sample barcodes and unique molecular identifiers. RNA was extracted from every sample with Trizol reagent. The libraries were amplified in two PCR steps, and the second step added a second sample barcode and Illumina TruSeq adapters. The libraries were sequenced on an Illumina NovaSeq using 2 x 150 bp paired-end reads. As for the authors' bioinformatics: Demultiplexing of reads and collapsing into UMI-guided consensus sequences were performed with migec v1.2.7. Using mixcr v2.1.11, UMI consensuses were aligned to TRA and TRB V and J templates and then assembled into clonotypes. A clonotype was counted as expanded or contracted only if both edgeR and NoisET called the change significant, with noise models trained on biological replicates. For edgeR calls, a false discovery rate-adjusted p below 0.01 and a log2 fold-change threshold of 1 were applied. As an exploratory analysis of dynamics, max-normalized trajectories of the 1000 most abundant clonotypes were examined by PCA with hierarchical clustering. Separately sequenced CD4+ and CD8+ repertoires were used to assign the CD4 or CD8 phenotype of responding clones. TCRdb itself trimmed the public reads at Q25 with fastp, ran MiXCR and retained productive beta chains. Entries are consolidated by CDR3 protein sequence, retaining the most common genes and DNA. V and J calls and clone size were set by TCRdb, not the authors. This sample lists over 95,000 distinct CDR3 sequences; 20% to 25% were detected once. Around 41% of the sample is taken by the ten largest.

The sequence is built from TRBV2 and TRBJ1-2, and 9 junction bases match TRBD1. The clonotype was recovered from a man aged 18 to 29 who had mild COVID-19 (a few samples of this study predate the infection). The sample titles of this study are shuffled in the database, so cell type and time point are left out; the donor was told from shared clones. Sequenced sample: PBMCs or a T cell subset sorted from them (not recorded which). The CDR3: CASYGLGTGGAPTYGYTF. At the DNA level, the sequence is TGTGCCAGCTACGGTTTGGGCACAGGGGGCGCGCCGACCTATGGCTACACCTTC.